This is a list of T cell receptor beta chains from one sample in a study of T-cell reconstitution after alpha-beta-depleted transplantation in children. TCRdb independently ran MiXCR on the PCR reads; one entry per CDR3 protein. The repertoire has about 980,000 distinct CDR3 sequences, around 30% of them found once; the top ten carry roughly 27%. The specimen comprised PBMCs, mostly from graft donor cells, sampled 360 days after TCRalphabeta/CD19-depleted stem cell transplant. The receptor source for this set is a boy under two years old who had a stem cell transplant for SCID, so the T cells may come from the graft donor. The CDR3 runs from the conserved cysteine through the conserved F or W. The D gene is left open where the match is weak. Expanded clones get a size class; other rows say once, few or many, or leave the size out.

TRBV28	.	.	15	TRBJ1-2	TGTGCCAGCAGTTTTGTCCACAGGGACTCGAAAGGCTACACCTTC	CASSFVHRDSKGYTF
TRBV2	TRBD1	.	14	TRBJ2-7	TGTGCCAGCAGTGAGAGACAGGGCCCCTACGAGCAGTACTTC	CASSERQGPYEQYF
TRBV12-3/TRBV12-4	.	.	14	TRBJ2-1	TGTGCCAGCAGTTTGGGAGACTTCGACAATGAGCAGTTCTTC	CASSLGDFDNEQFF
TRBV7-8	TRBD2	once	17	TRBJ2-3	TGTGCCAGCAGCTCTCTAGCGGGGGGGCCTTGGACAGATACGCAGTATTTT	CASSSLAGGPWTDTQYF
TRBV12-3/TRBV12-4	TRBD2	.	17	TRBJ2-4	TGTGCCAGCAGCAACACGGGACTAGCGGGGGGGCTGAACATTCAGTACTTC	CASSNTGLAGGLNIQYF
TRBV3-1	.	.	15	TRBJ2-7	TGTGCCAGCAGCCAAGGGGGGTTTGGCCCCTACGAGCAGTACTTC	CASSQGGFGPYEQYF
TRBV6-2/TRBV6-3	TRBD2	.	20	TRBJ2-7	TGTGCCAGCGATCGACCGTGCGGGGGTAAAAGTGCACTAGGAGGCTACGAGCAGTACTTC	CASDRPCGGKSALGGYEQYF
TRBV12-3/TRBV12-4	.	.	14	TRBJ2-2	TGTGCCATCAACCTCCGAATCAACACCGGGGAGCTGTTTTTT	CAINLRINTGELFF
TRBV10-3	TRBD1	.	14	TRBJ1-2	TGTGCCATCGGCTCCGACAGGGGACCCTATGGCTACACCTTC	CAIGSDRGPYGYTF
TRBV27	.	.	16	TRBJ2-1	TGTGCCAGCAGTTCCCTACCCGGGACCCCGGGGGATGAGCAGTTCTTC	CASSSLPGTPGDEQFF
TRBV5-6	.	.	13	TRBJ1-6	TGTGCCAGCAGCTGGCTGGGCGGCGGAGCCCTCCACTTT	CASSWLGGGALHF
TRBV29-1	TRBD2	few	14	TRBJ2-7	TGCAGCGTTTTTTCTGGGGGGGGTGGCTACGAGCAGTACTTC	CSVFSGGGGYEQYF
TRBV13	.	.	16	TRBJ2-3	TGTGCCAGCAGCCCCCGGGAGGGACAGGATGCAGATACGCAGTATTTT	CASSPREGQDADTQYF
TRBV12-3/TRBV12-4	TRBD1	many	17	TRBJ2-2	TGTGCCAGCAGTCAGGACAGGGGGCGTTATACCACCGGGGAGCTGTTTTTT	CASSQDRGRYTTGELFF
TRBV7-8	.	.	12	TRBJ2-7	TGTGCCAGCAGCAGAGGGGGGATCGAGCAGTACTTC	CASSRGGIEQYF
TRBV7-9	TRBD1	few	15	TRBJ2-3	TGTGCCAGCAGCTCGGACAGGGAGAACACAGATACGCAGTATTTT	CASSSDRENTDTQYF
TRBV20-1	TRBD2	few	16	TRBJ2-1	TGCAGTGCTAGAGGCTGGCGGGGGGAGGACTACAATGAGCAGTTCTTC	CSARGWRGEDYNEQFF
TRBV10-2	.	.	11	TRBJ2-7	TGCGCCAGCAGTGAGTCCGTCGAGCAGTACTTC	CASSESVEQYF
TRBV4-3	TRBD1	.	18	TRBJ2-1	TGCGCCAGCAGCCAAGACTCGGGGACAGGGCGAACCTACAATGAGCAGTTCTTC	CASSQDSGTGRTYNEQFF